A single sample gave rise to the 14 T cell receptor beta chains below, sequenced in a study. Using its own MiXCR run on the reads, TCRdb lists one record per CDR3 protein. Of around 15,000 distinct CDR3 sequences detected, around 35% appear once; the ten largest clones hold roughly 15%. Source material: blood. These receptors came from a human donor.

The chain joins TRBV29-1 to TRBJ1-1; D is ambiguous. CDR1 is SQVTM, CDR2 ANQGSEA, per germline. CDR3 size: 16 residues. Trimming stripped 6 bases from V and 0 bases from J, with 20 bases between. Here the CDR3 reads CSVGRAGSQMNTEAFF. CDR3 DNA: TGCAGCGTGGGAAGGGCGGGGTCCCAAATGAACACTGAAGCTTTCTTT. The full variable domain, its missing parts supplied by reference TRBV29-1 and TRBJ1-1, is SAVISQKPSRDICQRGTSLTIQCQVDSQVTMMFWYRQQPGQSLTLIATANQGSEATYESGFVIDKFPISRPNLTFSTLTVSNMSPEDSSIYLCSVGRAGSQMNTEAFFGQGTRLTVV.

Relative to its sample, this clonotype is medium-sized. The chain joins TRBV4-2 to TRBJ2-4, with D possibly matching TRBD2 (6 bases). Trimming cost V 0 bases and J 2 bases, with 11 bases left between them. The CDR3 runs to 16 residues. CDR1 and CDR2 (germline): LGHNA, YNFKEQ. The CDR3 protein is CASSQDPEGPKNIQYF. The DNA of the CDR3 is TGTGCCAGCAGCCAAGATCCGGAGGGTCCCAAAAACATTCAGTACTTC.

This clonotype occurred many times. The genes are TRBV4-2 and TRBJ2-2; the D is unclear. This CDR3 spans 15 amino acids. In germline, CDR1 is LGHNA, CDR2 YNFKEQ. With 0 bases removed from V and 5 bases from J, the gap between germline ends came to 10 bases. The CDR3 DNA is TGTGCCAGCAGCCAAGACCCCTCCGGGACCGGGGAGCTGTTTTTT. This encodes CASSQDPSGTGELFF.

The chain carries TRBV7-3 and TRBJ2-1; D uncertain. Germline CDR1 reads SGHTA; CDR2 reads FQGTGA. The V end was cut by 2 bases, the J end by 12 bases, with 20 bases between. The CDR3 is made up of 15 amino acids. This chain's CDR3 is CASSLRAPNTDTQFF. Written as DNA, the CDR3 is TGTGCCAGCAGCTTACGAGCGCCGAACACAGATACGCAGTTCTTC.

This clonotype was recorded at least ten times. The DNA of the CDR3 is TGTGCCTGGAGTGATAGACAGGGGGCATGGAATCAGCCCCAGCATTTT. Amino acids: CAWSDRQGAWNQPQHF. The chain employs TRBV30 and TRBJ1-5; TRBD1 matches at 10 bases. The CDR3 runs to 16 residues. V dropped 1 base and J dropped 4; count of bases not matched to a gene: 7. Per germline, CDR1 GTSNPN and CDR2 SVGIG (reference sequence).

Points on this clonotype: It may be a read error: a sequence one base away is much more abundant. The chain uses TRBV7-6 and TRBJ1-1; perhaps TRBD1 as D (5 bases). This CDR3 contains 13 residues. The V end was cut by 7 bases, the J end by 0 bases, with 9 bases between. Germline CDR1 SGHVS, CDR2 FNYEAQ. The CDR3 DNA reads TGTGCCAGCACCCAGACAGTGAACACTGAAGCTTTCTTT. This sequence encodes CASTQTVNTEAFF. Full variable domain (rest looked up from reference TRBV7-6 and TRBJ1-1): GAGVSQSPRYKVTKRGQDVALRCDPISGHVSLYWYRQALGQGPEFLTYFNYEAQQDKSGLPNDRFSAERPEGSISTLTIQRTEQRDSAMYRCASTQTVNTEAFFGQGTRLTVV.

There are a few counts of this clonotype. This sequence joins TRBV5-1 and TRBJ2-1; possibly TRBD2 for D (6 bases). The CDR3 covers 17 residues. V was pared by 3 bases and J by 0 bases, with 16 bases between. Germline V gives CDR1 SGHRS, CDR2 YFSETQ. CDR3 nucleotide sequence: TGCGCCAGCAGCTCGAGTACTAGCAGCTTCTCCTACAATGAGCAGTTCTTC. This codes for CASSSSTSSFSYNEQFF.

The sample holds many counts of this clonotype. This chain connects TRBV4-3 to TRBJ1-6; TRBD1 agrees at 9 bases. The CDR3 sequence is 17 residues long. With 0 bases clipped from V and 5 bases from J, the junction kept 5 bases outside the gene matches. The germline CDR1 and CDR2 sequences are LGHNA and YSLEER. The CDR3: CASSQDGGQGHNSPLHF. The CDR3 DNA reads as TGCGCCAGCAGCCAAGATGGTGGACAGGGGCATAATTCACCCCTCCACTTT.

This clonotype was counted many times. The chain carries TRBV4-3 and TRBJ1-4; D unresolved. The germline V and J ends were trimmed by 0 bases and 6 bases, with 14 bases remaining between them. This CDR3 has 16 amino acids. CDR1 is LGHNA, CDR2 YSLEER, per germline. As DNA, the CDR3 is TGCGCCAGCAGCCAAGATTTCGGGGAGTGGGATGAAAAACTGTTTTTT. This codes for CASSQDFGEWDEKLFF.

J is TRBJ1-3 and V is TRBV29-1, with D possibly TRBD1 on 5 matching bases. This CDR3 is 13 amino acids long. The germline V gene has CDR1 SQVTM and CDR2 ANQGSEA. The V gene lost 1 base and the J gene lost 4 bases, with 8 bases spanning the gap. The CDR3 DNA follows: TGCAGCGTTGAAGGCGGGACCGGAAACACCATATATTTT. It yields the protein CSVEGGTGNTIYF.

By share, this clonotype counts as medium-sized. CDR3 protein: CASSQDWRTGNTIYF. The DNA for the CDR3 is TGTGCCAGCAGCCAAGATTGGAGGACTGGAAACACCATATATTTT. This chain connects TRBV4-2 to TRBJ1-3; D is unresolved. Germline assignment: CDR1 LGHNA and CDR2 YNFKEQ. Trimming shortened V by 0 bases and J by 2 bases, and 8 bases separated the two germline ends. This CDR3 is 15 amino acids long.

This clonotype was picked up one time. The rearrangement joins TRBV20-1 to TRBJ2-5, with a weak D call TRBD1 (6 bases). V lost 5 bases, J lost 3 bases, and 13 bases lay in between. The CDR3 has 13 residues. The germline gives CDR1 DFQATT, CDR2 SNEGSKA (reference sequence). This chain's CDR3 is CSAFRTVKETQYF. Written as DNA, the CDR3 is TGCAGTGCTTTTCGGACAGTTAAAGAGACCCAGTACTTC.

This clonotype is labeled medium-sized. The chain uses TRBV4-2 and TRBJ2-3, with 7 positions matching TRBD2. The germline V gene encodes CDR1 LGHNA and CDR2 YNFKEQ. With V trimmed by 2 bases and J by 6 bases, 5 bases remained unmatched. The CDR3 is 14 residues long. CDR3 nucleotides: TGTGCCAGCAGCCAATCGACTAGCTCTGATACGCAGTATTTT. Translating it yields CASSQSTSSDTQYF.

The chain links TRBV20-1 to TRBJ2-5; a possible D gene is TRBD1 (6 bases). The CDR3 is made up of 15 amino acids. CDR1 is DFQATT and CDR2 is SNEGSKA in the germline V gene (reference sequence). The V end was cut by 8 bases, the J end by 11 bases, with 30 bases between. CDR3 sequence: CSPYDPGQFYNEQYF. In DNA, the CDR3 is TGCAGTCCCTACGACCCGGGACAATTTTACAATGAGCAGTACTTC.